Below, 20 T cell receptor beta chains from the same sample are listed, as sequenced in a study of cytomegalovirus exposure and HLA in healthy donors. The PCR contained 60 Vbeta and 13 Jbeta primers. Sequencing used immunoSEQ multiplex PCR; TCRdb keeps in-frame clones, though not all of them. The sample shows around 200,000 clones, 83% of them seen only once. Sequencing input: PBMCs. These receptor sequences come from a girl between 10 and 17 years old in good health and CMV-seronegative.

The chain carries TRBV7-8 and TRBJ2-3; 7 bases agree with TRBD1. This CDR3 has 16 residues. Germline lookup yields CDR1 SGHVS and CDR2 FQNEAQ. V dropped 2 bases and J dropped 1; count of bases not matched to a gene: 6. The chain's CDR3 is CASSLRRGPRTDTQYF. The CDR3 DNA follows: TGTGCCAGCAGCTTAAGAAGGGGGCCCCGCACAGATACGCAGTATTTT.

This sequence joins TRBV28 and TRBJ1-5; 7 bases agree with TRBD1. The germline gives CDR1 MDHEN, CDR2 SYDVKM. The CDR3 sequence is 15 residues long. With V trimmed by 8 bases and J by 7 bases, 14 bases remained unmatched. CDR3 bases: TGTGCCAGCGGAATACAGGGGCTGAGAATACAGCCCCAGCATTTT. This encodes CASGIQGLRIQPQHF.

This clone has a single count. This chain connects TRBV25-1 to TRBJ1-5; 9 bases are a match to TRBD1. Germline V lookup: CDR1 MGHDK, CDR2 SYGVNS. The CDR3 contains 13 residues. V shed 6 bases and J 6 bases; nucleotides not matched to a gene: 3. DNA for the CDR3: TGTGCCAGCAGCGGACAGGGGCGTCAGCCCCAGCATTTT. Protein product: CASSGQGRQPQHF.

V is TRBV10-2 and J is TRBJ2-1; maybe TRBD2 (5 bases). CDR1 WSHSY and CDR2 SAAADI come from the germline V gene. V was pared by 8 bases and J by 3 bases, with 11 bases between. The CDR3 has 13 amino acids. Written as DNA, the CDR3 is TGCGCCAGCGGGGAGCGTTTCTACAATGAGCAGTTCTTC. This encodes CASGERFYNEQFF.

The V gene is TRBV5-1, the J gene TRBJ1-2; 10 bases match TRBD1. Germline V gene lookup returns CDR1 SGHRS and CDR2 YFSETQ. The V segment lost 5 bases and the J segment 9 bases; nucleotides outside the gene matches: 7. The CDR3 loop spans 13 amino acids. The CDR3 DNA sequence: TGCGCCAGCAGTGAGGTGGACAGGGGGAGCTACACCTTC. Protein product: CASSEVDRGSYTF.

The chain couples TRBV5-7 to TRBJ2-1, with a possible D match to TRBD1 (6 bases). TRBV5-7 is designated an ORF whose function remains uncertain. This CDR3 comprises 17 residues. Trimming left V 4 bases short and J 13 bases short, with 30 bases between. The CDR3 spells CASSHTPLTGNTMCQFF. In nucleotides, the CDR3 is TGTGCCAGCAGCCACACCCCATTGACAGGAAACACAATGTGTCAGTTCTTC.

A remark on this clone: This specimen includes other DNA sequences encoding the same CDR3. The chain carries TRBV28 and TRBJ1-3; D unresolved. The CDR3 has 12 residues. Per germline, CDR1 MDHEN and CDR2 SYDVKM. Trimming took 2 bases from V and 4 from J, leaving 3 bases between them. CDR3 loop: CASSLTGNTIYF. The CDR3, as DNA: TGTGCCAGCAGTTTAACAGGAAACACCATATATTTT.

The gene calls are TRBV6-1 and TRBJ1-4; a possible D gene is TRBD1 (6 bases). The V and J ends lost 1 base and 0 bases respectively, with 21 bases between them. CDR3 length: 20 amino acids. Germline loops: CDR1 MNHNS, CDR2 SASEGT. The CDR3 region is CASSEGMGLRGITTNEKLFF. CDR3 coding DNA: TGTGCCAGCAGTGAAGGGATGGGACTAAGGGGGATAACAACTAATGAAAAACTGTTTTTT.

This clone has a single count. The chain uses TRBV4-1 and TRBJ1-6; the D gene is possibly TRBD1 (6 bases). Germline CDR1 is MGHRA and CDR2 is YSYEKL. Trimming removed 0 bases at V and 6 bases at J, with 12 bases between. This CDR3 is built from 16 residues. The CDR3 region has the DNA TGCGCCAGCAGCCAAGATACAGGGCCCCTTAATTCACCCCTCCACTTT. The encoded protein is CASSQDTGPLNSPLHF.

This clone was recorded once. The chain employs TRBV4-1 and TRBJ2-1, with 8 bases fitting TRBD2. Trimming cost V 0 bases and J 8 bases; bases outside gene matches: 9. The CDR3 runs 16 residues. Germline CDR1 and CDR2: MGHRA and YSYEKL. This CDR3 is CASSQDLGAGVHEQFF. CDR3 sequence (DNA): TGCGCCAGCAGCCAAGATTTAGGAGCGGGAGTTCATGAGCAGTTCTTC.

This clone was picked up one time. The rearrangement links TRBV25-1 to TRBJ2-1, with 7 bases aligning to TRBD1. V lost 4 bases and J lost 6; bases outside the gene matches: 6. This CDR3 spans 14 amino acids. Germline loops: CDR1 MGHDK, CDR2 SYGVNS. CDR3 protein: CASSGGNRGNEQFF. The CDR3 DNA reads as TGTGCCAGCAGTGGTGGAAACAGGGGCAATGAGCAGTTCTTC.

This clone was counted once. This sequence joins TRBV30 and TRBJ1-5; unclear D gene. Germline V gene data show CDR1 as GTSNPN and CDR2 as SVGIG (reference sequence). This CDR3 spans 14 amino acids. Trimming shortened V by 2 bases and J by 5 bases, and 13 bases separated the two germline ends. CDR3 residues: CAWSTPRADQPQHF. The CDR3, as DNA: TGTGCCTGGAGTACCCCGAGGGCCGATCAGCCCCAGCATTTT.

For the CDR3, the DNA is TGTGCCAGCTCACCAGGGGGGGTTACTGAAGCTTTCTTT. Translating it yields CASSPGGVTEAFF. The rearrangement uses TRBV18 and TRBJ1-1, with TRBD1 as a possible D gene (5 bases). The V gene lost 2 bases and the J gene lost 5 bases, with 9 bases spanning the gap. Germline V gives CDR1 KGHSH, CDR2 LQKENI. The CDR3 totals 13 residues.

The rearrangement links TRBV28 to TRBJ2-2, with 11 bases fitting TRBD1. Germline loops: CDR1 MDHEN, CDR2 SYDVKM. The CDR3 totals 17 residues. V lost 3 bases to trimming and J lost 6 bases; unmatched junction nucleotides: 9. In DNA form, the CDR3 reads TGTGCCAGCAGTTTCTTCGGGACAGGGGGATGGGCCGGGGAGCTGTTTTTT. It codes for CASSFFGTGGWAGELFF. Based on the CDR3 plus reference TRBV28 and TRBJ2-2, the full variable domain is DVKVTQSSRYLVKRTGEKVFLECVQDMDHENMFWYRQDPGLGLRLIYFSYDVKMKEKGDIPEGYSVSREKKERFSLILESASTNQTSMYLCASSFFGTGGWAGELFFGEGSRLTVL.

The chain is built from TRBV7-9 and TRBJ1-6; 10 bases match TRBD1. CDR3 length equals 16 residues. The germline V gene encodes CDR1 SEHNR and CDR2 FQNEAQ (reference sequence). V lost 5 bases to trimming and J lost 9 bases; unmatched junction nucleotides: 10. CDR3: CASSLMGQGNGSPLHF. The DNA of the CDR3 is TGTGCCAGCAGCCTAATGGGACAGGGGAACGGTTCACCCCTCCACTTT.

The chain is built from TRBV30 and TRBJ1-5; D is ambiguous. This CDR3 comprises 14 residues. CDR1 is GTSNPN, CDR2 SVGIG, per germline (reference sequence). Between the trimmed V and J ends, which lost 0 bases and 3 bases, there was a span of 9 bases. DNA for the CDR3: TGTGCCTGGAGTGTAACTACTTTCAATCAGCCCCAGCATTTT. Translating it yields CAWSVTTFNQPQHF. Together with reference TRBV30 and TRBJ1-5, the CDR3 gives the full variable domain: SQTIHQWPATLVQPVGSPLSLECTVEGTSNPNLYWYRQAAGRGLQLLFYSVGIGQISSEVPQNLSASRPQDRQFILSSKKLLLSDSGFYLCAWSVTTFNQPQHFGDGTRLSIL.

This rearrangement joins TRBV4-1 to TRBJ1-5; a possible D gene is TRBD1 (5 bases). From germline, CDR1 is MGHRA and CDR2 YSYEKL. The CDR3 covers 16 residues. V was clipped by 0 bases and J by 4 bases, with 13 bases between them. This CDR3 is CASSQEARAGNQPQHF. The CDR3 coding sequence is TGCGCCAGCAGCCAAGAGGCCAGGGCGGGGAATCAGCCCCAGCATTTT.

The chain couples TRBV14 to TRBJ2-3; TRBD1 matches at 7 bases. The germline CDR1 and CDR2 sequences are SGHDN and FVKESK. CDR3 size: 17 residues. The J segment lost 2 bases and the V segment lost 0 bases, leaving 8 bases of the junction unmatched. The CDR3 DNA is TGTGCCAGCAGCCAAGATCCCGGACAGGTGTCCACAGATACGCAGTATTTT. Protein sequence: CASSQDPGQVSTDTQYF.

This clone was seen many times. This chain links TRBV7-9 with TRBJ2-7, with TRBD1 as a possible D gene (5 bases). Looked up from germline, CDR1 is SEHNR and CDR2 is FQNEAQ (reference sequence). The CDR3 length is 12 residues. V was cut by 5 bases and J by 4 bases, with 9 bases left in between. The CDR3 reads CASSPDKYEQYF. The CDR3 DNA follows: TGTGCCAGCAGCCCGGACAAATACGAGCAGTACTTC.

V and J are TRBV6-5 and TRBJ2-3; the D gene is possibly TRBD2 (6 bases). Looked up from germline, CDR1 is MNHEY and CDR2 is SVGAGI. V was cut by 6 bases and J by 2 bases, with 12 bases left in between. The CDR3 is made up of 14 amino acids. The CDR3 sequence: CASRTGLFTDTQYF. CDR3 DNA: TGTGCCAGCAGAACAGGACTATTCACAGATACGCAGTATTTT.